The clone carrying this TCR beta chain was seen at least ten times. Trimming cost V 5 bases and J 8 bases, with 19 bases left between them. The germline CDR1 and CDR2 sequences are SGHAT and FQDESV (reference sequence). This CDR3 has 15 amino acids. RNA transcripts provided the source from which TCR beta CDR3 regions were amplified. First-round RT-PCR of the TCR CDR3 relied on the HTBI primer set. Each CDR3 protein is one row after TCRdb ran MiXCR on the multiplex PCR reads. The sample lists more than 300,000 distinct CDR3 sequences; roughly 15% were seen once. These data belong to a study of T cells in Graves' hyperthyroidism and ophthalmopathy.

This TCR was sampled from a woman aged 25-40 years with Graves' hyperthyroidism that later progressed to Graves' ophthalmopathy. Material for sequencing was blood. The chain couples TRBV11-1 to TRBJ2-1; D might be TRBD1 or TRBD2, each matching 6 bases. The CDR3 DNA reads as TGTGCCAGCAGCCCGGGGGCTAACCCTGGCGATGAGCAGTTCTTC. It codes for CASSPGANPGDEQFF.